One sample yielded the 2 T cell receptor beta chains listed below, sequenced in a study of beta chain features in type 1 diabetes. Study-level points and caveats: When Type 1 diabetes patients were examined, their TCRB CDR3s proved moderately but significantly shorter in all four CD4+ subsets.

The sequenced template was cDNA made from the entire isolated RNA. Data came from immunoSEQ multiplex PCR; TCRdb stores just in-frame clones and leaves some out. The sample lists hundreds of thousands of clones, approximately 10% occurring once. These TCRs are of unknown antigen specificity. Material for sequencing was naive CD4+ T cells from blood. Receptors were obtained from a young man with type 1 diabetes.

The V and J genes are TRBV4-1 and TRBJ1-2; tentatively, D is TRBD1 (5 bases). Trimming cost V 4 bases and J 7 bases, with 13 bases left between them. The CDR3 runs 13 residues. Germline lookup yields CDR1 MGHRA and CDR2 YSYEKL. The CDR3 is CASSRAGPGGYTF. CDR3 nucleotide sequence: TGCGCCAGCAGCCGGGCAGGGCCGGGTGGCTACACCTTC.

The table lists this clone with a few counts. This chain connects TRBV11-2 to TRBJ1-1; a possible D gene is TRBD1 (6 bases). The V end was cut by 6 bases, the J end by 7 bases, with 9 bases between. Germline V gene data show CDR1 as SGHAT and CDR2 as FQNNGV. The CDR3 has 11 residues. CDR3 coding DNA: TGTGCCAGCAGGTTCAGGGGTGAAGCTTTCTTT. It specifies CASRFRGEAFF.